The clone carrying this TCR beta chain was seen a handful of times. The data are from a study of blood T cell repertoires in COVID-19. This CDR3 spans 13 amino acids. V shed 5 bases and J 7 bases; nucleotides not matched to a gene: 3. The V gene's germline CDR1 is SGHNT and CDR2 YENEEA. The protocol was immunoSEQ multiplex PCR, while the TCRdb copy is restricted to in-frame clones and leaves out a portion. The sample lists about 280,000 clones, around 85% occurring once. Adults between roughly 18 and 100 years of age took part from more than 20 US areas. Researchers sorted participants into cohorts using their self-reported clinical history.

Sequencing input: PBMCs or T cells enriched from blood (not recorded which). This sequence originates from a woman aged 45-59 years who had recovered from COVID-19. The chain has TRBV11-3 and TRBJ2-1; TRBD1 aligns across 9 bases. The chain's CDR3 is CASSGQGINEQFF. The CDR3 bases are TGTGCCAGCAGCGGACAGGGGATAAATGAGCAGTTCTTC.